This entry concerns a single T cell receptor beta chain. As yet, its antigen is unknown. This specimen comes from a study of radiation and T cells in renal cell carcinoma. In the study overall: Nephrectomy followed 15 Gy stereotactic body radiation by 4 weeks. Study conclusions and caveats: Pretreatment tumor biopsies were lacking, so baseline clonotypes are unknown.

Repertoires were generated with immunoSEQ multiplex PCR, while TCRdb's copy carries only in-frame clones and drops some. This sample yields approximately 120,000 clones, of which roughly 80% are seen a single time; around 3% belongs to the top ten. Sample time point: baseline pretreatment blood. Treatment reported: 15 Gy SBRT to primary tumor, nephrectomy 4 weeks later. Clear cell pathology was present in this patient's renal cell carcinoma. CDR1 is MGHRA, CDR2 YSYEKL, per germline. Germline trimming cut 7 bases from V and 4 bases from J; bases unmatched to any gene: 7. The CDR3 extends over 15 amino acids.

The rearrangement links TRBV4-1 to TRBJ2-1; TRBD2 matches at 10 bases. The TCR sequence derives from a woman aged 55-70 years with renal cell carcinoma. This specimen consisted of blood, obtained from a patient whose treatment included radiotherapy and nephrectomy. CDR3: CASTIVGLAYNEQFF. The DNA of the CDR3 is TGCGCCAGCACCATCGTGGGACTAGCGTACAATGAGCAGTTCTTC.